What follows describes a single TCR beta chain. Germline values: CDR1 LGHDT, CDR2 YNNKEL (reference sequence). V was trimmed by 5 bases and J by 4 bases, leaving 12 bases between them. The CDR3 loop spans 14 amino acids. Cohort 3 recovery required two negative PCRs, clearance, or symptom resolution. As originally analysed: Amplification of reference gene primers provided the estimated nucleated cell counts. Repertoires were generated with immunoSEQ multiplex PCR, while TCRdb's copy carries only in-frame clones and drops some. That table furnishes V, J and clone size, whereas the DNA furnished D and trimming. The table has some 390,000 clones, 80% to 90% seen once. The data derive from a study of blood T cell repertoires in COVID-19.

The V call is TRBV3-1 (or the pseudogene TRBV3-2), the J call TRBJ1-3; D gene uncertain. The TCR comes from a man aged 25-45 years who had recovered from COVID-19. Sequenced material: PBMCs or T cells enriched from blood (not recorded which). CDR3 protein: CASSSPGGGNTIYF. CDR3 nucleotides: TGTGCCAGCAGCTCCCCGGGCGGGGGAAACACCATATATTTT.